Each of the 21 T cell receptor beta chains below was sequenced from the same sample in a study of Ad26.COV2.S vaccination and SARS-CoV-2 variants. Treatment meaning: around 19 received Ad26.COV2.S at low or high dose, single or two shots; about 5 received placebo; per-sample allocation not given. Samples were taken on day 63 after the first vaccine or placebo injection. Profiled with immunoSEQ multiplex PCR; TCRdb holds only in-frame clones, not every one. The repertoire consists of about 400,000 clones, with roughly four fifths occurring once and the leading ten covering around 7.3%. The sequencing here drew on peripheral blood, taken in a trial of Ad26.COV2.S vaccine versus placebo. The receptors shown here come from a person aged 18-65 years who received the Ad26.COV2.S COVID-19 vaccine or a placebo.

The chain has TRBV5-4 and TRBJ1-2; D possibly corresponds to TRBD1 (6 bases). Germline V lookup: CDR1 SGHNT, CDR2 YYREEE (reference sequence). The CDR3 has 15 residues. Trimming removed 4 bases from V and 5 bases from J, with 18 bases in between. The CDR3 sequence is CASSRTSAGQYGYTF. The CDR3 nucleotides read TGTGCCAGCAGCCGGACAAGCGCAGGACAGTATGGCTACACCTTC.

The V and J genes are TRBV7-2 and TRBJ2-3; maybe TRBD2 (5 bases). Germline V gives CDR1 SGHTA, CDR2 FQGNSA. The CDR3 runs 13 residues. Trimming cost V 1 base and J 6 bases, with 8 bases left between them. The CDR3 DNA is TGTGCCAGCAGCTTAGGGAGGTGGGATACGCAGTATTTT. Its translation: CASSLGRWDTQYF.

The chain is built from TRBV15 and TRBJ1-1; TRBD1 is a possible D gene (6 bases). Germline loops: CDR1 LNHNV, CDR2 YYDKDF (reference sequence). V lost 0 bases to trimming and J lost 3 bases, with 11 bases between them. The CDR3 covers 15 residues. CDR3 DNA: TGTGCCACCAGCAGAGATTCCCAGGGGTACACTGAAGCTTTCTTT. As protein: CATSRDSQGYTEAFF.

The chain couples TRBV3-1 (or the pseudogene TRBV3-2) to TRBJ1-2; D is uncertain. This CDR3 comprises 13 residues. Deletions cut 5 bases from V and 3 bases from J, with 10 bases between. Germline lookup yields CDR1 LGHDT and CDR2 YNNKEL (reference sequence). CDR3 residues: CASSSPLDYGYTF. Written as DNA, the CDR3 is TGTGCCAGCAGCTCCCCCCTGGACTATGGCTACACCTTC.

The chain couples TRBV5-4 to TRBJ1-2, with D tentatively TRBD1 (6 bases). Germline CDR1 SGHNT, CDR2 YYREEE (reference sequence). The ends were cut back, 5 bases at V and 4 bases at J, with 15 bases in the middle. The CDR3 covers 14 residues. CDR3 DNA: TGTGCCAGCAGGAAATTGCAGGGGAGCTATGGCTACACCTTC. Amino acids: CASRKLQGSYGYTF.

The chain uses TRBV5-8 and TRBJ1-5, with 7 bases fitting TRBD1. Trimming at V came to 1 base and at J to 6 bases, leaving 7 bases not matched to a gene. The CDR3 spans 15 residues. Germline V gene data show CDR1 as SGHTS and CDR2 as YDEGEE. CDR3: CASSLYGTVSQPQHF. The CDR3 DNA reads as TGTGCCAGCAGCTTGTATGGGACAGTGAGTCAGCCCCAGCATTTT.

The gene calls are TRBV2 and TRBJ1-4; D unclear. CDR1 and CDR2 (germline): SNHLY, FYNNEI. The CDR3 sequence is 16 residues long. The V and J ends lost 10 bases and 3 bases respectively, with 21 bases between them. The CDR3 spells CATRRALQPANEKLFF. In DNA, the CDR3 is TGTGCCACCAGACGGGCCCTTCAACCGGCTAATGAAAAACTGTTTTTT.

The chain couples TRBV18 to TRBJ2-3, with TRBD2 identical over 8 bases. The V segment lost 1 base and the J segment 4 bases; nucleotides outside the gene matches: 4. CDR1 is KGHSH and CDR2 is LQKENI in the germline V gene. The CDR3 has 15 amino acids. CDR3 sequence (DNA): TGTGCCAGCTCACCACGCGCGGGGGGCGCAGATACGCAGTATTTT. Amino acids: CASSPRAGGADTQYF. The whole variable domain, filled in from reference TRBV18 and TRBJ2-3, reads NAGVMQNPRHLVRRRGQEARLRCSPMKGHSHVYWYRQLPEEGLKFMVYLQKENIIDESGMPKERFSAEFPKEGPSILRIQQVVRGDSAAYFCASSPRAGGADTQYFGPGTRLTVL.

The V gene is TRBV6-5, the J gene TRBJ2-3; unclear D gene. V dropped 11 bases and J dropped 5 bases, with 17 bases sitting between them. Germline V gives CDR1 MNHEY, CDR2 SVGAGI. The CDR3 has 13 residues. The CDR3 reads CACQGQYGDTQYF. The CDR3 DNA is TGTGCCTGCCAAGGCCAATACGGAGATACGCAGTATTTT.

V is TRBV6-5 and J is TRBJ1-6, with D possibly being TRBD1 (6 bases). Germline assignment: CDR1 MNHEY and CDR2 SVGAGI. The CDR3 length is 15 residues. Trimming pared 7 bases from V and 3 bases from J, leaving 13 bases between. The CDR3 DNA is TGTGCCAGCACTCTAGGACAGCACTATAATTCACCCCTCCACTTT. Translated: CASTLGQHYNSPLHF.

The chain recombines TRBV7-7 with TRBJ2-3; the match to TRBD1 covers 9 bases. With 2 bases clipped from V and 8 bases from J, the junction kept 8 bases outside the gene matches. This CDR3 is 15 amino acids long. The V gene's germline CDR1 is SSHAT and CDR2 FNYEAQ (reference sequence). DNA of the CDR3: TGTGCCAGCAGCTTACACGCCGGACAGGGGAGTACGCAGTATTTT. Protein: CASSLHAGQGSTQYF.

The J gene is TRBJ2-1, the V gene TRBV5-1; either TRBD1 or TRBD2 may supply D (5 bases each). The length of the CDR3 is 13 residues. The V gene's germline CDR1 is SGHRS and CDR2 YFSETQ. Trimming removed 5 bases at V and 8 bases at J, with 14 bases between. CDR3: CASRRGIGDEQFF. DNA of the CDR3: TGCGCCAGCAGGAGGGGAATCGGCGATGAGCAGTTCTTC. The full variable domain, in which reference TRBV5-1 and TRBJ2-1 provide the parts outside the CDR3, is KAGVTQTPRYLIKTRGQQVTLSCSPISGHRSVSWYQQTPGQGLQFLFEYFSETQRNKGNFPGRFSGRQFSNSRSEMNVSTLELGDSALYLCASRRGIGDEQFFGPGTRLTVL.

This clone was picked up one time. The V call is TRBV7-2, the J call TRBJ1-2, with D possibly matching TRBD1 (5 bases). Germline V CDR1 and CDR2: SGHTA, FQGNSA. Trimming stripped 5 bases from V and 1 base from J, with 14 bases between. This CDR3 is 15 amino acids long. Here the CDR3 reads CASSLRLGVNYGYTF. The CDR3 nucleotides read TGTGCCAGCAGCCTCAGATTAGGGGTTAACTATGGCTACACCTTC.

V usage is TRBV27 and J usage is TRBJ2-3; the D is unclear. Germline V gene data show CDR1 as MNHEY and CDR2 as SMNVEV (reference sequence). This CDR3 has 16 amino acids. Trimming took 7 bases from V and 0 from J, leaving 17 bases between them. CDR3: CASMGWVWNSTDTQYF. The DNA of the CDR3 is TGTGCCAGCATGGGATGGGTTTGGAATAGCACAGATACGCAGTATTTT.

The V and J genes are TRBV4-1 and TRBJ1-2, with 8 bases fitting TRBD1. Unmatched junction bases numbered 5, after V lost 8 bases and J lost 0 bases. The CDR3 totals 14 residues. Germline assignment: CDR1 MGHRA and CDR2 YSYEKL. In DNA form, the CDR3 reads TGCGCCAGCGAGGACAGGGTTTCTAACTATGGCTACACCTTC. As protein: CASEDRVSNYGYTF.

Comment on this clone: The CDR3 end shows no conserved phenylalanine or tryptophan, and so a read error is likely. CDR3 sequence reads: CASSWLGDGYTL. In DNA form, the CDR3 reads TGCGCCAGCAGCTGGCTGGGGGATGGCTACACCCTC. The rearrangement uses TRBV5-1 and TRBJ1-2, with D perhaps TRBD1 (5 bases). CDR1 and CDR2 (germline): SGHRS, YFSETQ. The CDR3 covers 12 residues. Trimming took off 3 bases at V and 6 bases at J, with 9 bases between the two ends.

V gene TRBV5-1 combines with J gene TRBJ1-1, with 7 bases aligning to TRBD1. The CDR3 runs to 14 residues. V dropped 0 bases and J dropped 5; count of bases not matched to a gene: 4. Germline CDR1 SGHRS, CDR2 YFSETQ. The CDR3 region is CASSLEGTATEAFF. CDR3 nucleotides: TGCGCCAGCAGCTTGGAAGGGACAGCGACTGAAGCTTTCTTT.

V is TRBV18 and J is TRBJ1-5; a possible D gene is TRBD1 (6 bases). Germline CDR1 and CDR2: KGHSH and LQKENI. V lost 5 bases and J 1 base, leaving 6 bases between the germline ends. The CDR3 has 13 amino acids. The CDR3 DNA reads as TGTGCCAGCTCAGGACAGAGCAATCAGCCCCAGCATTTT. Protein product: CASSGQSNQPQHF.

The chain couples TRBV15 to TRBJ1-5; D may be TRBD1 (5 bases). Germline lookup yields CDR1 LNHNV and CDR2 YYDKDF (reference sequence). This CDR3 comprises 15 residues. V was clipped by 1 base and J by 6 bases, with 13 bases between them. CDR3 loop: CATSRVREVSQPQHF. The CDR3 nucleotides read TGTGCCACCAGCAGAGTCAGGGAAGTAAGTCAGCCCCAGCATTTT.

This chain connects TRBV6-5 to TRBJ1-4; D remains ambiguous. The germline gives CDR1 MNHEY, CDR2 SVGAGI. V was pared by 2 bases and J by 5 bases, with 15 bases between. The CDR3 contains 16 residues. CDR3 DNA: TGTGCCAGCAGTTACGGCAGGATCACTCCCAATGAAAAACTGTTTTTT. This encodes CASSYGRITPNEKLFF.

The chain carries TRBV7-2 and TRBJ1-6; 7 bases are shared with TRBD1. The J segment lost 7 bases and the V segment lost 3 bases, leaving 12 bases of the junction unmatched. Germline CDR1 is SGHTA and CDR2 is FQGNSA. The CDR3 covers 17 residues. For the CDR3, the DNA is TGTGCCAGCAGCTTCGCCAGGGGGGTAACTGGGAATTCACCCCTCCACTTT. This sequence encodes CASSFARGVTGNSPLHF. The full variable domain, in which reference TRBV7-2 and TRBJ1-6 provide the parts outside the CDR3, is GAGVSQSPSNKVTEKGKDVELRCDPISGHTALYWYRQSLGQGLEFLIYFQGNSAPDKSGLPSDRFSAERTGGSVSTLTIQRTQQEDSAVYLCASSFARGVTGNSPLHFGNGTRLTVT.